This TCR beta chain appears in the sequencing data of a study of technical replicates of blood from a handful of donors. The assay was immunoSEQ multiplex PCR, and TCRdb's table has in-frame clones only and misses some. In the table there are about 84,000 clones, 95% to 98% of which are singletons. V was trimmed by 1 base and J by 1 base, leaving 10 bases between them. Germline V gene data show CDR1 as SGHAT and CDR2 as FQNNGV. The CDR3 has 15 residues. The chain carries TRBV11-2 and TRBJ1-1; the D is unclear. Sequencing input: T cells isolated from PBMCs. The receptor was isolated from a human donor in good health. The CDR3 region has the DNA TGTGCCAGCAGCTTAGGGCCGCTCCCGAACACTGAAGCTTTCTTT. The encoded protein is CASSLGPLPNTEAFF. Based on the CDR3 plus reference TRBV11-2 and TRBJ1-1, the full variable domain is EAGVAQSPRYKIIEKRQSVAFWCNPISGHATLYWYQQILGQGPKLLIQFQNNGVVDDSQLPKDRFSAERLKGVDSTLKIQPAKLEDSAVYLCASSLGPLPNTEAFFGQGTRLTVV.